One sample yielded the 18 T cell receptor beta chains listed below, sequenced in a study of cytomegalovirus exposure and HLA in healthy donors. The PCR employed 60 Vbeta primers together with 13 Jbeta primers. The method was immunoSEQ multiplex PCR; TCRdb's version includes in-frame clones alone and lacks a portion of them. The data contain fewer than 200,000 clones, approximately 77% of them singletons. Sequencing was performed on PBMCs. All receptors come from a female donor in good health and CMV-seronegative.

Regarding this clone: One end of the junction is discordant with germline, which a read error may explain. The chain carries TRBV7-9 and TRBJ2-4; D may be TRBD2 (5 bases). Germline lookup yields CDR1 SEHNR and CDR2 FQNEAQ (reference sequence). The CDR3 runs 16 residues. In DNA, the CDR3 is TGTGCCAGCAGCTTCGCCCTCGGGGTAGCCAAAAACAGTCAGTACTTC. Its translation: CASSFALGVAKNSQYF.

The V gene is TRBV11-2, the J gene TRBJ2-4, with 9 bases matching TRBD2. The germline V gene encodes CDR1 SGHAT and CDR2 FQNNGV. The junction had 5 bases not matched to a gene; V was cut back by 2 bases and J by 6 bases. The CDR3 runs to 15 residues. The CDR3 coding sequence is TGTGCCAGCAGCTTAACGGCTAGCGGGGTAAACATTCAGTACTTC. Its protein is CASSLTASGVNIQYF.

The chain recombines TRBV6-5 with TRBJ2-3, with TRBD2 matching 7 bases. Germline loops: CDR1 MNHEY, CDR2 SVGAGI. CDR3 length: 16 residues. Unmatched junction bases numbered 7, after V lost 0 bases and J lost 4 bases. This chain's CDR3 is CASSYSTSWRADTQYF. CDR3 DNA: TGTGCCAGCAGTTACTCGACTAGCTGGCGCGCAGATACGCAGTATTTT.

This chain links TRBV6-6 with TRBJ1-5, with 7 bases matching TRBD1. Germline V gene lookup returns CDR1 MNHNY and CDR2 SVGAGI (reference sequence). This CDR3 has 14 amino acids. V shed 8 bases and J 0 bases; nucleotides not matched to a gene: 4. The CDR3 sequence is CASYDRDSNQPQHF. CDR3 DNA: TGTGCCAGCTACGACAGGGATAGCAATCAGCCCCAGCATTTT.

CDR3 nucleotide sequence: TGTGCCAGCAGCTTGGCGGACAGGGGGCGTCCTTATAATTCACCCCTCCACTTT. Translated: CASSLADRGRPYNSPLHF. This sequence joins TRBV5-8 and TRBJ1-6, with 11 bases matching TRBD1. Losses at the gene ends were 0 bases for V and 4 bases for J; bases not matched to a gene: 6. CDR3 length: 18 amino acids. The germline V gene encodes CDR1 SGHTS and CDR2 YDEGEE.

This clone was observed a handful of times. The CDR3 region has the DNA TGTGCCAGCACCCTGTACTACGAGCAGTACTTC. As protein: CASTLYYEQYF. The genes are TRBV7-2 and TRBJ2-7; D is unclear. With 7 bases removed from V and 3 bases from J, the gap between germline ends came to 7 bases. The CDR3 is 11 residues long. Looked up from germline, CDR1 is SGHTA and CDR2 is FQGNSA. Full variable domain (rest looked up from reference TRBV7-2 and TRBJ2-7): GAGVSQSPSNKVTEKGKDVELRCDPISGHTALYWYRQSLGQGLEFLIYFQGNSAPDKSGLPSDRFSAERTGGSVSTLTIQRTQQEDSAVYLCASTLYYEQYFGPGTRLTVT.

The CDR3 sequence: CASTVWGGKPQPQHF. The DNA of the CDR3 is TGTGCCAGTACCGTGTGGGGGGGGAAGCCTCAGCCCCAGCATTTT. V and J are TRBV19 and TRBJ1-5; a possible D gene is TRBD1 (5 bases). This CDR3 comprises 15 residues. V dropped 7 bases and J dropped 6 bases, with 19 bases sitting between them. Germline CDR1 LNHDA, CDR2 SQIVND (reference sequence).

This CDR3 is CASSRLWTGGPTDTQYF. CDR3 bases: TGTGCCAGCAGCCGGCTTTGGACAGGGGGACCCACAGATACGCAGTATTTT. This sequence joins TRBV13 and TRBJ2-3; 10 bases align to TRBD1. CDR1 PRHDT and CDR2 FYEKMQ come from the germline V gene (reference sequence). Trimming took 5 bases from V and 2 from J; bases not matched to a gene: 10. The CDR3 has 17 amino acids.

By frequency in the sample, this clone is medium-sized. J is TRBJ2-7 and V is TRBV6-1; D perhaps matches TRBD1 (6 bases). There are 14 residues in the CDR3. The germline V gene has CDR1 MNHNS and CDR2 SASEGT. V lost 4 bases and J lost 7, with 17 bases in between. CDR3 residues: CASSVGAGSDEQYF. The CDR3 nucleotides are TGTGCCAGCAGTGTGGGGGCGGGTTCGGATGAGCAGTACTTC.

The V and J genes are TRBV5-5 and TRBJ1-6, with unresolved D. V gave up 4 bases and J gave up 7 bases, with 12 bases separating them. Germline CDR1 and CDR2: SGHKS and YYEKEE (reference sequence). CDR3 length: 14 residues. The CDR3 sequence: CASSPLAVNSPLHF. In DNA, the CDR3 is TGTGCCAGCAGCCCGCTGGCAGTAAATTCACCCCTCCACTTT.

CDR3 residues: CASSLTENYGYTF. The CDR3, as DNA: TGTGCCAGCAGTTTGACGGAGAACTATGGCTACACCTTC. The chain carries TRBV28 and TRBJ1-2; the D is unclear. This CDR3 comprises 13 residues. The ends were cut back, 3 bases at V and 2 bases at J, with 7 bases in the middle. Looked up from germline, CDR1 is MDHEN and CDR2 is SYDVKM.

This clone has only a few counts. This sequence joins TRBV5-1 and TRBJ2-5; 9 nucleotides match TRBD2. The germline gives CDR1 SGHRS, CDR2 YFSETQ. V lost 0 bases, J lost 4 bases, and 7 bases stayed unmatched. This CDR3 is 16 amino acids long. The CDR3 is CASSLVSGSRAETQYF. CDR3 nucleotide sequence: TGCGCCAGCAGCTTGGTTAGCGGGAGCCGAGCAGAGACCCAGTACTTC.

The rearrangement joins TRBV10-3 to TRBJ1-5; D unclear. The V end was cut by 8 bases, the J end by 0 bases, with 14 bases between. The CDR3 is 15 amino acids. Germline assignment: CDR1 ENHRY and CDR2 SYGVKD. The DNA of the CDR3 is TGTGCCATCTGGGCGGGATTTTATAGCAATCAGCCCCAGCATTTT. It specifies CAIWAGFYSNQPQHF.

Notes on this clone: The junction differs from germline at one of its ends, possibly a read error. This chain links TRBV28 with TRBJ2-3, with TRBD2 matching 8 bases. The CDR3 is 15 residues long. CDR1 is MDHEN and CDR2 is SYDVKM in the germline V gene. CDR3 sequence reads: CASSLSHEGAGAPRF. As DNA, the CDR3 is TGTGCCAGCAGTTTATCCCACGAGGGAGCGGGAGCCCCGCGTTTT.

This clone was counted many times. The chain employs TRBV6-4 and TRBJ2-2, with 10 positions matching TRBD1. V lost 8 bases and J lost 5; bases outside the gene matches: 5. The CDR3 covers 14 residues. The germline V gene encodes CDR1 MRHNA and CDR2 SNTAGT. The CDR3 DNA is TGTGCCAGCGGACAGGGGGAAAGTACCGGGGAGCTGTTTTTT. This codes for CASGQGESTGELFF.

This clone has a handful of counts. This sequence joins TRBV7-2 and TRBJ1-2; perhaps TRBD1 as D (5 bases). Germline V gives CDR1 SGHTA, CDR2 FQGNSA. The CDR3 totals 12 residues. Trimming took 4 bases from V and 5 from J, leaving 8 bases between them. The DNA of the CDR3 is TGTGCCAGCAGCTACCCAGGGTATGGCTACACCTTC. This codes for CASSYPGYGYTF.

The V gene is TRBV6-5, the J gene TRBJ2-5; tentatively, D is TRBD2 (5 bases). The CDR3 runs to 14 residues. Deletions cut 5 bases from V and 1 base from J, with 11 bases between. Germline V gene sequence: CDR1 MNHEY, CDR2 SVGAGI. The CDR3 DNA sequence: TGTGCCAGCAGTAGAGGAGCGGCCCAAGAGACCCAGTACTTC. Protein sequence: CASSRGAAQETQYF.

V and J are TRBV19 and TRBJ2-1; tentative D call: TRBD2 (7 bases). This CDR3 has 15 amino acids. The V gene's germline CDR1 is LNHDA and CDR2 SQIVND (reference sequence). Trimming removed 1 base at V and 8 bases at J, with 15 bases between. The CDR3: CASSIVTGGRDEQFF. CDR3 DNA: TGTGCCAGTAGTATAGTAACGGGGGGCCGTGATGAGCAGTTCTTC.